This T cell receptor beta chain was retrieved from a study of blood T cell repertoires in COVID-19. The overall study: Some COVID-19 samples were acute and others convalescent; all came from the United States, Italy and Spain. Sample material is recorded as cDNA or gDNA derived from T cells, B-cell-depleted T cells, or PBMCs.

Original analysis: Amplification with reference gene primers provided the estimates of nucleated cell counts. Sequencing used immunoSEQ multiplex PCR; TCRdb keeps in-frame clones, though not all of them. Clone size and V and J calls were adopted from that table, with D and trimming inferred from the DNA. The repertoire holds 100,000 to 150,000 clones, with just over 85% as singletons. This CDR3 region has 13 residues. V was cut by 4 bases and J by 1 base, with 8 bases left in between. Germline values: CDR1 SGHAT, CDR2 FQDESV (reference sequence). This receptor was taken from a woman in her forties or fifties with active or convalescent COVID-19. This chain uses TRBV11-1 with TRBJ2-7; TRBD1 might be the D (6 bases). The specimen sequenced was peripheral blood. The CDR3 coding sequence is TGTGCCAGCAGCTCAACAGGGTCCTACGAGCAGTACTTC. This codes for CASSSTGSYEQYF.